One and the same sample provided the 9 T cell receptor beta chains below, sequenced in a study of cytomegalovirus exposure and HLA in healthy donors. Vbeta (60) and Jbeta (13) primers were used in the PCR. TCRdb's copy holds only in-frame clones and misses some; the assay was immunoSEQ multiplex PCR. The repertoire holds 190,000 or so clones, 75% to 85% seen once, with 0.6% to 0.7% in the top ten. Specimen: PBMCs. The receptor source for this set is a boy between 10 and 17 years old in good health and CMV-seronegative.

The chain is built from TRBV4-1 and TRBJ1-2; D gene ambiguous. CDR1 is MGHRA and CDR2 is YSYEKL in the germline V gene. The V gene lost 0 bases and the J gene lost 13 bases, with 27 bases spanning the gap. CDR3 size: 17 residues. The CDR3 is CASSQEGFGSASAVGTF. In DNA form, the CDR3 reads TGCGCCAGCAGCCAAGAAGGATTTGGCAGTGCGTCGGCGGTGGGCACCTTC.

DNA of the CDR3: TGTGCCAGTACCCCCCTGGGCAGGGCTGGAGAAAAACTGTTTTTT. This sequence encodes CASTPLGRAGEKLFF. This chain joins TRBV19 and TRBJ1-4; the D gene is possibly TRBD1 (5 bases). The CDR3 length is 15 residues. Germline CDR1 and CDR2: LNHDA and SQIVND (reference sequence). The V end lost 7 bases, the J end lost 8 bases, and 20 bases lay between the germline ends.

The rearrangement links TRBV5-5 to TRBJ1-5; tentative D call: TRBD1 (6 bases). Germline assignment: CDR1 SGHKS and CDR2 YYEKEE (reference sequence). Trimming stripped 1 base from V and 4 bases from J, with 15 bases between. The CDR3 covers 16 residues. The CDR3 spells CASSLPFDRKNQPQHF. Written as DNA, the CDR3 is TGTGCCAGCAGCTTGCCTTTCGACAGGAAAAATCAGCCCCAGCATTTT.

The chain employs TRBV5-1 and TRBJ1-1; a possible D gene is TRBD1 (6 bases). Germline lookup yields CDR1 SGHRS and CDR2 YFSETQ. The ends were cut back, 6 bases at V and 1 base at J, with 13 bases in the middle. This CDR3 region has 14 residues. This CDR3 reads CASNGQGPNTEAFF. In DNA form, the CDR3 reads TGCGCCAGCAACGGGCAGGGGCCGAACACTGAAGCTTTCTTT.

This clone was detected only a few times. The chain links TRBV10-3 to TRBJ1-6, with no clear D. CDR1 and CDR2 from the germline V gene are ENHRY and SYGVKD. The CDR3 contains 13 residues. V dropped 6 bases and J dropped 5 bases, with 8 bases sitting between them. In DNA, the CDR3 is TGTGCCATCAGGCAGGTGAATAATTCACCCCTCCACTTT. As protein: CAIRQVNNSPLHF.

The chain is built from TRBV30 and TRBJ2-7; 8 nucleotides match TRBD1. Looked up from germline, CDR1 is GTSNPN and CDR2 is SVGIG (reference sequence). This CDR3 contains 14 residues. Germline trimming cut 0 bases from V and 6 bases from J; bases unmatched to any gene: 7. DNA for the CDR3: TGTGCCTGGAGTGTACTCCGCAGGGGGCGCGAGCAGTACTTC. Its translation: CAWSVLRRGREQYF. Using reference TRBV30 and TRBJ2-7 for the parts outside the CDR3, the full variable domain is SQTIHQWPATLVQPVGSPLSLECTVEGTSNPNLYWYRQAAGRGLQLLFYSVGIGQISSEVPQNLSASRPQDRQFILSSKKLLLSDSGFYLCAWSVLRRGREQYFGPGTRLTVT.

The chain links TRBV27 to TRBJ1-2, with a possible D match to TRBD1 (6 bases). In germline, CDR1 is MNHEY, CDR2 SMNVEV (reference sequence). Between the trimmed V and J ends, which lost 3 bases and 0 bases, there was a span of 11 bases. CDR3 length equals 15 residues. The CDR3 loop reads CASSFVDRPNYGYTF. CDR3 sequence (DNA): TGTGCCAGCAGTTTCGTAGACAGGCCTAACTATGGCTACACCTTC.

This sequence joins TRBV19 and TRBJ2-5, with TRBD2 matching 9 bases. Looked up from germline, CDR1 is LNHDA and CDR2 is SQIVND (reference sequence). With V trimmed by 1 base and J by 5 bases, 11 bases remained unmatched. The CDR3 totals 17 residues. CDR3 loop: CASSIGVRGGGAETQYF. The CDR3 bases are TGTGCCAGTAGTATAGGGGTTAGGGGCGGGGGGGCGGAGACCCAGTACTTC.

This rearrangement joins TRBV6-4 to TRBJ1-5; 9 bases map to TRBD1. Germline V gives CDR1 MRHNA, CDR2 SNTAGT. This CDR3 is built from 16 residues. Losses at the gene ends were 8 bases for V and 2 bases for J; bases not matched to a gene: 10. CDR3 DNA: TGTGCCAGCCCCCCCGGCCGGGACAGGGGCAATCAGCCCCAGCATTTT. This codes for CASPPGRDRGNQPQHF.